Included here is one TCR beta chain sequence, with context. The junction does not match germline at one end; this may be a read error. Germline CDR1 SGHDN, CDR2 FVKESK. The CDR3 totals 16 residues. Taking about 19-32 mg of unsorted bulk tissue, the authors co-extracted RNA and DNA. Starting from 500 ng of total RNA, TCR beta cDNA was produced with a primer in the constant region. Libraries covering TCR beta were generated through three nested multiplex PCR rounds (using a slightly modified ARM-PCR). Forward primers for TRBV1-TRBV30 and a C-beta reverse primer served the first two PCR rounds, at roughly 10 cycles each. TCRdb re-called the multiplex PCR reads with MiXCR, one entry per CDR3 protein. The table records about 120,000 distinct CDR3 sequences, 55% to 70% of them present only once. This sample was included in a study of tumor-infiltrating lymphocytes in primary liver carcinoma.

This sequence was found in a woman aged 55-75 years with primary liver carcinoma and hepatitis B virus infection. The genes are TRBV14 and TRBJ2-1, with 9 bases aligning to TRBD2. Sequenced: tumor-adjacent normal liver tissue. The CDR3 region is CASSHFRASGNYEQFF. The CDR3 nucleotides read TGTGCCAGCAGCCATTTTAGGGCTAGCGGGAACTATGAGCAGTTCTTT.